One and the same sample provided the 32 T cell receptor beta chains below, sequenced in a study of STAT3 mutations in large granular lymphocyte leukemia. Study-wide points: In T-cell large granular lymphocyte leukemia, about half of patients showed multiple immunodominant subclonotypes.

Profiled with immunoSEQ multiplex PCR; TCRdb holds only in-frame clones, not every one. The sample consists of approximately 2,500 clones, 49% of them appearing once. These receptors are not linked to any known antigen. Sequenced material: peripheral blood mononuclear cells. These receptors all come from a man aged 60 to 75 with T-cell large granular lymphocyte leukemia. Some clones in this sample may be carry-over from other donors' samples.

This clone is termed medium-sized. The chain couples TRBV14 to TRBJ2-1; 12 nucleotides line up with TRBD2. This CDR3 is built from 17 residues. Trimming removed 6 bases from V and 0 bases from J; junction bases left unmatched: 6. CDR1 is SGHDN and CDR2 is FVKESK in the germline V gene. The CDR3 nucleotides read TGTGCCAGCAGTTGGACTAGCGGGGACAGCTCCTACAATGAGCAGTTCTTC. It encodes CASSWTSGDSSYNEQFF.

This clone is classed as medium-sized. V usage is TRBV20-1 and J usage is TRBJ1-2; D unresolved. The CDR3 totals 10 residues. Germline CDR1 is DFQATT and CDR2 is SNEGSKA (reference sequence). The CDR3 region has the DNA TGCAGGGTCTCTAACTATGGCTACACCTTC. It yields the protein CRVSNYGYTF.

This clone is deemed large. The V and J genes are TRBV18 and TRBJ2-3, with D possibly being TRBD1 (6 bases). The CDR3 is 15 amino acids. Between the trimmed V and J ends, which lost 5 bases and 6 bases, there was a span of 18 bases. In germline, CDR1 is KGHSH, CDR2 LQKENI. The CDR3 nucleotides are TGTGCCAGCTCAGGGGCCCAGGGGACCGTCGATACGCAGTATTTT. Translation gives CASSGAQGTVDTQYF. The whole variable domain, filled in from reference TRBV18 and TRBJ2-3, reads NAGVMQNPRHLVRRRGQEARLRCSPMKGHSHVYWYRQLPEEGLKFMVYLQKENIIDESGMPKERFSAEFPKEGPSILRIQQVVRGDSAAYFCASSGAQGTVDTQYFGPGTRLTVL.

In this sample, this clone turned up a few times. The chain recombines TRBV7-6 with TRBJ2-7; the D gene is possibly TRBD1 (5 bases). V lost 5 bases and J 3 bases, leaving 11 bases between the germline ends. Per germline, CDR1 SGHVS and CDR2 FNYEAQ. This CDR3 is built from 13 residues. The CDR3 is CASSAGPNYEQYF. In DNA, the CDR3 is TGTGCCAGCAGCGCAGGGCCCAACTACGAGCAGTACTTC.

This chain links TRBV30 with TRBJ1-2; D gene ambiguous. Germline V gives CDR1 GTSNPN, CDR2 SVGIG (reference sequence). V lost 4 bases to trimming and J lost 8 bases, with 14 bases between them. The CDR3 contains 12 residues. CDR3 sequence reads: CAWIVSQLGYTF. DNA for the CDR3: TGTGCCTGGATCGTTTCGCAGCTGGGCTACACCTTC.

Points on this clone: One end of the junction is discordant with germline, which a read error may explain. The chain combines TRBV7-2 with TRBJ2-7; TRBD1 matches 8 bases. This CDR3 contains 12 residues. The germline gives CDR1 SGHTA, CDR2 FQGNSA. This CDR3 reads CASSFGQGKSSF. DNA for the CDR3: TGTGCCAGCAGTTTTGGACAGGGTAAGAGTTCCTTC.

This chain joins TRBV18 and TRBJ2-7; D gene uncertain. The CDR3 covers 14 residues. Germline CDR1 is KGHSH and CDR2 is LQKENI. Trimming took off 1 base at V and 0 bases at J, with 7 bases between the two ends. The CDR3 DNA reads TGTGCCAGCTCACCACGTCGCCTCTCCTACGAGCAGTACTTC. This encodes CASSPRRLSYEQYF.

The chain recombines TRBV6-5 with TRBJ1-1, with a weak D call TRBD1 (5 bases). This CDR3 comprises 13 residues. Germline V gives CDR1 MNHEY, CDR2 SVGAGI. The V end was cut by 4 bases, the J end by 1 base, with 7 bases between. CDR3 bases: TGTGCCAGCAGTTCAGACAGGAACACTGAAGCTTTCTTT. It is translated as CASSSDRNTEAFF.

V usage is TRBV5-1 and J usage is TRBJ1-6, with D possibly matching TRBD1 (5 bases). Between the trimmed V and J ends, which lost 5 bases and 5 bases, there was a span of 14 bases. The CDR3 is 15 residues long. CDR1 is SGHRS and CDR2 is YFSETQ in the germline V gene. This chain's CDR3 is CASSLRDGNNSPLHF. CDR3 coding DNA: TGCGCCAGCAGTCTCCGGGACGGAAATAATTCACCCCTCCACTTT.

V usage is TRBV18 and J usage is TRBJ2-7; 9 bases match TRBD1. Germline V gene sequence: CDR1 KGHSH, CDR2 LQKENI. This CDR3 has 18 amino acids. The trim removed 6 bases at V and 1 base at J, leaving 16 bases unmatched. In DNA form, the CDR3 reads TGTGCCAGCTCGCCCCGGGGACAGGGTCCTTTTGGGTCCTACGAGCAGTACTTC. This sequence encodes CASSPRGQGPFGSYEQYF.

The chain links TRBV6-5 to TRBJ1-5; D call uncertain. CDR1 MNHEY and CDR2 SVGAGI come from the germline V gene. With 2 bases removed from V and 7 bases from J, the gap between germline ends came to 9 bases. The CDR3 consists of 13 residues. This CDR3 reads CASSYKSTQPQHF. CDR3 in DNA: TGTGCCAGCAGTTACAAGTCGACACAGCCCCAGCATTTT.

This clone is a singleton in its sample. The chain links TRBV7-9 to TRBJ1-3, with D hard to call. The CDR3 extends over 12 amino acids. V lost 5 bases and J 4 bases, leaving 6 bases between the germline ends. The germline V gene encodes CDR1 SEHNR and CDR2 FQNEAQ (reference sequence). The CDR3 protein is CASSPHGNTIYF. The CDR3 DNA reads as TGTGCCAGCAGCCCACACGGAAACACCATATATTTT.

The sample holds a few counts of this clone. The V and J genes are TRBV7-9 and TRBJ1-1; weak D call: TRBD1 (5 bases). The V gene lost 4 bases and the J gene lost 0 bases, with 6 bases spanning the gap. Germline CDR1 reads SEHNR; CDR2 reads FQNEAQ (reference sequence). This CDR3 spans 13 amino acids. CDR3 sequence: CASSSTVNTEAFF. The CDR3 DNA is TGTGCCAGCAGCTCGACAGTGAACACTGAAGCTTTCTTT. Full variable domain (missing parts from reference TRBV7-9 and TRBJ1-1): DTGVSQNPRHKITKRGQNVTFRCDPISEHNRLYWYRQTLGQGPEFLTYFQNEAQLEKSRLLSDRFSAERPKGSFSTLEIQRTEQGDSAMYLCASSSTVNTEAFFGQGTRLTVV.

The gene calls are TRBV28 and TRBJ1-2; the D gene is possibly TRBD1 (6 bases). The V gene lost 2 bases and the J gene lost 2 bases, with 12 bases spanning the gap. This CDR3 contains 15 residues. Germline V gene sequence: CDR1 MDHEN, CDR2 SYDVKM. The CDR3 nucleotides are TGTGCCAGCAGTTTACGACGTACAGGGAACTATGGCTACACCTTC. Translating it yields CASSLRRTGNYGYTF.

This clone was detected only a few times. The V gene is TRBV18, the J gene TRBJ1-5, with D tentatively TRBD1 (6 bases). The length of the CDR3 is 13 residues. V lost 2 bases to trimming and J lost 5 bases, with 7 bases between them. Germline V gives CDR1 KGHSH, CDR2 LQKENI. CDR3 in amino acids: CASSPAGDQPQHF. The CDR3 region has the DNA TGTGCCAGCTCACCAGCAGGGGATCAGCCCCAGCATTTT.

The rearrangement uses TRBV4-3 and TRBJ2-7; possibly TRBD2 for D (6 bases). Trimming pared 0 bases from V and 5 bases from J, leaving 17 bases between. Looked up from germline, CDR1 is LGHNA and CDR2 is YSLEER. The CDR3 length is 16 residues. This CDR3 is CASSQDGKGGGNEQYF. DNA for the CDR3: TGCGCCAGCAGCCAAGATGGTAAGGGAGGTGGGAACGAGCAGTACTTC.

The chain has TRBV30 and TRBJ1-6; 10 bases fit TRBD1. This CDR3 has 12 residues. Trimming at V came to 5 bases and at J to 10 bases, leaving 2 bases not matched to a gene. Germline CDR1 is GTSNPN and CDR2 is SVGIG (reference sequence). DNA for the CDR3: TGTGCCTGGGGACAGGGGGGATCACCCCTCCACTTT. Protein: CAWGQGGSPLHF.

The rearrangement joins TRBV9 to TRBJ2-7, with TRBD1 as a possible D gene (5 bases). V lost 0 bases and J 7 bases, leaving 5 bases between the germline ends. There are 11 residues in the CDR3. Germline V CDR1 and CDR2: SGDLS, YYNGEE. The CDR3, as DNA: TGTGCCAGCAGCGTAGGACAGGAGCAGTACTTC. This sequence encodes CASSVGQEQYF.

The chain carries TRBV7-9 and TRBJ1-5; no firm D call. Germline CDR1 and CDR2: SEHNR and FQNEAQ (reference sequence). The CDR3 consists of 13 residues. Trimming pared 0 bases from V and 7 bases from J, leaving 7 bases between. The CDR3 here is CASSLALGQPQHF. CDR3 DNA: TGTGCCAGCAGCTTAGCGCTGGGACAGCCCCAGCATTTT.

The chain joins TRBV5-1 to TRBJ2-7; D is possibly TRBD1 (6 bases). The CDR3 totals 14 residues. Germline V CDR1 and CDR2: SGHRS, YFSETQ. V lost 0 bases, J lost 5 bases, and 12 bases lay in between. CDR3 residues: CASSLGAQGNEQYF. In DNA form, the CDR3 reads TGCGCCAGCAGCTTGGGGGCGCAGGGGAACGAGCAGTACTTC.

This CDR3 reads CASSSGQGNYGYTF. The CDR3 coding sequence is TGTGCCAGCAGCTCGGGACAAGGAAACTATGGCTACACCTTC. The chain recombines TRBV7-9 with TRBJ1-2, with D possibly TRBD1 on 6 matching bases. The CDR3 is made up of 14 amino acids. The germline V and J ends were trimmed by 4 bases and 2 bases, with 11 bases remaining between them. The germline V gene encodes CDR1 SEHNR and CDR2 FQNEAQ (reference sequence).

The table lists this clone with a few counts. The chain uses TRBV29-1 and TRBJ1-2, with 11 bases fitting TRBD1. The germline V gene has CDR1 SQVTM and CDR2 ANQGSEA. Germline trimming cut 6 bases from V and 7 bases from J; bases unmatched to any gene: 4. The CDR3 length is 12 residues. CDR3 nucleotide sequence: TGCAGCGTCGGACAGGGGGCGATTGGCTACACCTTC. Residues: CSVGQGAIGYTF.

The chain combines TRBV4-1 with TRBJ2-5; no clear D. CDR1 is MGHRA, CDR2 YSYEKL, per germline. CDR3 length: 14 amino acids. V lost 4 bases and J lost 3, with 12 bases in between. The CDR3 is CASSRLAGEETQYF. The CDR3 coding sequence is TGCGCCAGCAGCCGCCTTGCAGGAGAAGAGACCCAGTACTTC.

This clone has only a few counts. V gene TRBV18 combines with J gene TRBJ1-5; a weak D match, TRBD1 (5 bases). The CDR3 is made up of 15 amino acids. V lost 3 bases, J lost 3 bases, and 12 bases lay in between. Germline V gene data show CDR1 as KGHSH and CDR2 as LQKENI. DNA of the CDR3: TGTGCCAGCTCACCGGAGACAGCGCCCAATCAGCCCCAGCATTTT. This codes for CASSPETAPNQPQHF.

The V call is TRBV29-1, the J call TRBJ1-2, with a weak D call TRBD1 (5 bases). The CDR3 contains 13 residues. V lost 3 bases and J 4 bases, leaving 12 bases between the germline ends. CDR1 SQVTM and CDR2 ANQGSEA come from the germline V gene. CDR3 amino acids: CSVDRGGFYGYTF. The CDR3 coding sequence is TGCAGCGTTGATAGGGGCGGGTTCTATGGCTACACCTTC.

The chain links TRBV25-1 to TRBJ1-1; possibly TRBD1 for D (5 bases). Germline assignment: CDR1 MGHDK and CDR2 SYGVNS. The CDR3 loop spans 14 amino acids. V dropped 2 bases and J dropped 0 bases, with 7 bases sitting between them. Written as DNA, the CDR3 is TGTGCCAGCAGTGAAGAGGGGCTGAACACTGAAGCTTTCTTT. Protein product: CASSEEGLNTEAFF.

V usage is TRBV28 and J usage is TRBJ1-6, with D possibly matching TRBD1 (6 bases). Deletions cut 5 bases from V and 9 bases from J, with 14 bases between. Germline assignment: CDR1 MDHEN and CDR2 SYDVKM. The CDR3 is made up of 14 amino acids. This CDR3 reads CASSRDISTSPLHF. For the CDR3, the DNA is TGTGCCAGCAGTCGGGACATCTCTACTTCACCCCTCCACTTT.

Concerning this clone itself: The junction shows a germline mismatch at one end, possibly a read error. J is TRBJ2-3 and V is TRBV30; the match to TRBD2 covers 8 bases. This CDR3 region has 13 residues. Germline V lookup: CDR1 GTSNPN, CDR2 SVGIG (reference sequence). CDR3 protein: CARSGGPTDTQYF. The CDR3 bases are TGTGCCAGGAGCGGGGGCCCCACAGATACGCAGTATTTT.

V is TRBV5-1 and J is TRBJ2-7; TRBD2 matches at 9 bases. This CDR3 is 16 amino acids long. Germline V gene data show CDR1 as SGHRS and CDR2 as YFSETQ. The V and J ends lost 0 bases and 0 bases, in that order; junction bases with no gene match: 4. The CDR3 is CASSLGPSGASYEQYF. Here the CDR3 DNA reads TGCGCCAGCAGCTTGGGCCCTAGCGGGGCCTCCTACGAGCAGTACTTC.

This sequence joins TRBV5-4 and TRBJ2-6; D is uncertain. Between the trimmed V and J ends, which lost 0 bases and 1 base, there was a span of 8 bases. Germline CDR1 and CDR2: SGHNT and YYREEE (reference sequence). This CDR3 region has 16 residues. The CDR3 nucleotides read TGTGCCAGCAGCTTGGCGATGACTTCTGGGGCCAACGTCCTGACTTTC. Translated: CASSLAMTSGANVLTF. Supplemented by reference TRBV5-4 and TRBJ2-6, the full variable domain reads ETGVTQSPTHLIKTRGQQVTLRCSSQSGHNTVSWYQQALGQGPQFIFQYYREEENGRGNFPPRFSGLQFPNYSSELNVNALELDDSALYLCASSLAMTSGANVLTFGAGSRLTVL.

The gene calls are TRBV5-4 and TRBJ2-7; no firm D call. There are 13 residues in the CDR3. Trimming shortened V by 1 base and J by 3 bases, and 8 bases separated the two germline ends. The germline gives CDR1 SGHNT, CDR2 YYREEE (reference sequence). The CDR3 spells CASSLKGHYEQYF. CDR3 coding DNA: TGTGCCAGCAGCTTGAAGGGCCACTACGAGCAGTACTTC. Looking up the rest from reference TRBV5-4 and TRBJ2-7 gives the full variable domain: ETGVTQSPTHLIKTRGQQVTLRCSSQSGHNTVSWYQQALGQGPQFIFQYYREEENGRGNFPPRFSGLQFPNYSSELNVNALELDDSALYLCASSLKGHYEQYFGPGTRLTVT.

The chain is built from TRBV30 and TRBJ2-1, with D unresolved. Germline loops: CDR1 GTSNPN, CDR2 SVGIG (reference sequence). The length of the CDR3 is 11 residues. With 1 base removed from V and 12 bases from J, the gap between germline ends came to 10 bases. For the CDR3, the DNA is TGTGCCTGGAGTGACCTAAGGGCGCAGTTCTTC. This codes for CAWSDLRAQFF.